This section outlines one TCR beta chain sequence together with its context. No antigen is known for it. Trimming left V 0 bases short and J 4 bases short, with 16 bases between. The CDR3 is 16 residues long. Germline CDR1 and CDR2: SGHRS and YFSETQ. The unexposed donors gave CD4+ T cells in about 2010-2019, prior to COVID-19. Isolation of CD4+ T cells took place after nine to ten days in culture. Unexposed-donor CD4+ T cells were probed with SARS-CoV-2 S/N and four cold-coronavirus spikes, cells permitting. The data derive from a study of CD4 T cells in relation to SARS-CoV-2 and coronaviruses. Study details: PBMCs were cultured with antigen for roughly nine days before TCR beta sequencing.

The data were produced by immunoSEQ multiplex PCR, yet TCRdb's version contains in-frame clones alone and is incomplete. The data hold under 30,000 clones, with around 78% observed a single time. Findings and caveats of the study: The cross-reactivity analysis covered only spike protein, not other viral proteins. In roughly 65% of donors, memory CD4+ clonotypes crossrecognized SARS-CoV-2 and at least one common cold coronavirus spike.

The receptor was isolated from a human donor in good health. Sequencing used CD4+ T cells from PBMCs, cultured in vitro. J is TRBJ2-5 and V is TRBV5-1; D not certain. The CDR3 spells CASSLVGQLPTETQYF. The CDR3 DNA reads as TGCGCCAGCAGCTTGGTAGGGCAACTCCCTACAGAGACCCAGTACTTC.